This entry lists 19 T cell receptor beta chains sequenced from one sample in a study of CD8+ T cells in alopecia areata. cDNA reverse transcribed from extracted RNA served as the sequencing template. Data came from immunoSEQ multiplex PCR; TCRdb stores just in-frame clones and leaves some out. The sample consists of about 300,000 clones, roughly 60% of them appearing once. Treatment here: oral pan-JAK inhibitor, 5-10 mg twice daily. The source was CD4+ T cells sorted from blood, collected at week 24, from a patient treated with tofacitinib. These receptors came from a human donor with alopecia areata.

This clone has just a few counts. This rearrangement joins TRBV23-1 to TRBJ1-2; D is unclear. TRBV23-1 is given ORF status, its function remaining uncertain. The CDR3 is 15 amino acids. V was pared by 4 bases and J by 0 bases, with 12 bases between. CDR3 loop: CASSRTTDSNYGYTF. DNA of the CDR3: TGCGCCAGCAGTCGTACAACGGATTCTAACTATGGCTACACCTTC.

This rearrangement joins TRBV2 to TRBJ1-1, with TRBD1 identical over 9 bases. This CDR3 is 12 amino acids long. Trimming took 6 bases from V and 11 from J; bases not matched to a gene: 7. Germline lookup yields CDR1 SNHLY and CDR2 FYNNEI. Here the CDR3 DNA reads TGTGCCAGCAGACTAGACAGGGGGAACGCTTTCTTT. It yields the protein CASRLDRGNAFF.

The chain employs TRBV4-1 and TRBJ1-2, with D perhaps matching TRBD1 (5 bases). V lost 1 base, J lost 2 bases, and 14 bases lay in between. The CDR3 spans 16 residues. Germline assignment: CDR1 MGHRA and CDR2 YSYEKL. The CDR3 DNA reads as TGCGCCAGCAGCCAAGTAGGGACGGCAGTAAACTATGGCTACACCTTC. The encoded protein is CASSQVGTAVNYGYTF.

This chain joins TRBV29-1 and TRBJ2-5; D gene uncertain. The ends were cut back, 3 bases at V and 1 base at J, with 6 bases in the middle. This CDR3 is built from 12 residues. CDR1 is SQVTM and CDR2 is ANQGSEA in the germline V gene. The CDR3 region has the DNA TGCAGCGTTGACAGGACCCAAGAGACCCAGTACTTC. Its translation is CSVDRTQETQYF.

DNA of the CDR3: TGCGCCAGCAGATGGGCCCCTAGCACTGAAGCTTTCTTT. This codes for CASRWAPSTEAFF. The chain uses TRBV5-1 and TRBJ1-1; D unresolved. CDR3 size: 13 residues. V was pared by 5 bases and J by 4 bases, with 12 bases between. Looked up from germline, CDR1 is SGHRS and CDR2 is YFSETQ.

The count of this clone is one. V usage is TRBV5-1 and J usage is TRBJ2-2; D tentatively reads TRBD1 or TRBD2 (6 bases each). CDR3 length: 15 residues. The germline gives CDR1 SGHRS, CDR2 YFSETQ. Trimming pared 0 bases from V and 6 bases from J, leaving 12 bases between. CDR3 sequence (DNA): TGCGCCAGCAGCTTGGAGACGGGGGCGCCCGGGGAGCTGTTTTTT. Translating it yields CASSLETGAPGELFF.

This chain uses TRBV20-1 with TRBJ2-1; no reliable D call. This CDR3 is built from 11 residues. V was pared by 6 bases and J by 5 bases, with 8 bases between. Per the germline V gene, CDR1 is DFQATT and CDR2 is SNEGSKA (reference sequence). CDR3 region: CSANRDNEQFF. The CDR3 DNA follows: TGCAGTGCAAACCGGGACAATGAGCAGTTCTTC.

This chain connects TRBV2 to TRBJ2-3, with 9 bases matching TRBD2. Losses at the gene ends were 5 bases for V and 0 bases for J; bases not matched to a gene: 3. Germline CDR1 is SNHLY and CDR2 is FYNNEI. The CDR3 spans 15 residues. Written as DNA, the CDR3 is TGTGCCAGCAGTCGCAGCGGGGGGAGCACAGATACGCAGTATTTT. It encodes CASSRSGGSTDTQYF. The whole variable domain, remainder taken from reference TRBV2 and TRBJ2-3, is EPEVTQTPSHQVTQMGQEVILRCVPISNHLYFYWYRQILGQKVEFLVSFYNNEISEKSEIFDDQFSVERPDGSNFTLKIRSTKLEDSAMYFCASSRSGGSTDTQYFGPGTRLTVL.

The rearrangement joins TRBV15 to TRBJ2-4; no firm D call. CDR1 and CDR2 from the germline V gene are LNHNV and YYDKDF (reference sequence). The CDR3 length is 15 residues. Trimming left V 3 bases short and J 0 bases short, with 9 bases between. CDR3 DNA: TGTGCCACCAGCAGCGTGGACGGAGCCAAAAACATTCAGTACTTC. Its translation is CATSSVDGAKNIQYF.

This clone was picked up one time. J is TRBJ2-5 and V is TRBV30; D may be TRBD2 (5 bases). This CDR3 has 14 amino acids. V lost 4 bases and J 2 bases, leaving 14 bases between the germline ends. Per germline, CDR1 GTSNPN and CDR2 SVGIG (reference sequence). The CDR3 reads CAWNGGLPQETQYF. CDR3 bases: TGTGCCTGGAACGGCGGGTTGCCTCAAGAGACCCAGTACTTC.

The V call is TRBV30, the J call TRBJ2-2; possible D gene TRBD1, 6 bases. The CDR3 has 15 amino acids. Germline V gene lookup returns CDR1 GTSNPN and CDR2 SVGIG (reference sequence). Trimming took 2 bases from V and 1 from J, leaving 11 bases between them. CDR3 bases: TGTGCCTGGAGTTCTGACAGGAAGAACACCGGGGAGCTGTTTTTT. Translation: CAWSSDRKNTGELFF.

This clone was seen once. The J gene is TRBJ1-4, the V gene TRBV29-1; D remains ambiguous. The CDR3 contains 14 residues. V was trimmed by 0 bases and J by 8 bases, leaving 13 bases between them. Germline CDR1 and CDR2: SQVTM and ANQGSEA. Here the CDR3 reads CSVEDSAPGEKLFF. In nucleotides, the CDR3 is TGCAGCGTTGAAGACTCCGCACCCGGCGAAAAACTGTTTTTT.

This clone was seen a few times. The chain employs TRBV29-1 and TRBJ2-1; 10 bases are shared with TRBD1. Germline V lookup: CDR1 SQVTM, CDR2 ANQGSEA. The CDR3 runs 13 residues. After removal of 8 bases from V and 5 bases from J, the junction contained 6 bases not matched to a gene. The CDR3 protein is CSLRDRGNNEQFF. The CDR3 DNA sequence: TGCAGCTTACGGGACAGGGGAAACAATGAGCAGTTCTTC.

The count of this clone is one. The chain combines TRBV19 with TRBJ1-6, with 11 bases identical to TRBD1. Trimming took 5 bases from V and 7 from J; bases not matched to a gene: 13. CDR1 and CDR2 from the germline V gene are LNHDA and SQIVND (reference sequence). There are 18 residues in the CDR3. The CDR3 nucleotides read TGTGCCAGTAGTGTCATTGCGGACAGGGGGCGCGGGAATTCACCCCTCCACTTT. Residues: CASSVIADRGRGNSPLHF.

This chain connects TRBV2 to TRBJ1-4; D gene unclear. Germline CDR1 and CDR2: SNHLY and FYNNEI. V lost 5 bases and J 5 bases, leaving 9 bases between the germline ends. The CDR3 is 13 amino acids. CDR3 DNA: TGTGCCAGCAGTTTCTCCCCCAATGAAAAACTGTTTTTT. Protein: CASSFSPNEKLFF.

CDR3 protein: CAWTKDRGELNEQFF. The CDR3 DNA follows: TGTGCCTGGACCAAGGACAGGGGAGAGCTCAATGAGCAGTTCTTC. V and J are TRBV30 and TRBJ2-1; 9 bases line up with TRBD1. The CDR3 spans 15 residues. Germline lookup yields CDR1 GTSNPN and CDR2 SVGIG (reference sequence). After removal of 4 bases from V and 6 bases from J, the junction contained 10 bases not matched to a gene. Together with reference TRBV30 and TRBJ2-1, the CDR3 gives the full variable domain: SQTIHQWPATLVQPVGSPLSLECTVEGTSNPNLYWYRQAAGRGLQLLFYSVGIGQISSEVPQNLSASRPQDRQFILSSKKLLLSDSGFYLCAWTKDRGELNEQFFGPGTRLTVL.

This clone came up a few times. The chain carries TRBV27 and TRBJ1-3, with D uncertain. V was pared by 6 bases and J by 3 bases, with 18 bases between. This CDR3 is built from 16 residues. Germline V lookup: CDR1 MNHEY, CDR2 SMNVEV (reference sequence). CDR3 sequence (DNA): TGTGCCAGCAGCAAGGGAGGGTCCAGCAATGGAAACACCATATATTTT. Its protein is CASSKGGSSNGNTIYF.

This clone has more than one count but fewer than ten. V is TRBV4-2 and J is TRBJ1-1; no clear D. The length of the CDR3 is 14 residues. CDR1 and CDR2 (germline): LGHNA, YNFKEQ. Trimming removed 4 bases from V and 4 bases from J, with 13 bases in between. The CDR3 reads CASSPPRWGTEAFF. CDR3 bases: TGTGCCAGCAGCCCCCCGAGGTGGGGCACTGAAGCTTTCTTT.

The CDR3 protein is CSVGPGKNSPLHF. DNA of the CDR3: TGCAGCGTTGGGCCAGGGAAGAATTCACCCCTCCACTTT. The J gene is TRBJ1-6, the V gene TRBV29-1; D may be TRBD1 (5 bases). Trimming took off 4 bases at V and 7 bases at J, with 11 bases between the two ends. Germline V gene data show CDR1 as SQVTM and CDR2 as ANQGSEA. This CDR3 is 13 amino acids long.